This record covers a single TCR beta chain. Its antigen is not identified. Method: immunoSEQ multiplex PCR; TCRdb's copy keeps in-frame clones and lacks some. The data hold more than 85,000 clones, with 80% to 95% observed a single time. This record belongs to a study of siplizumab effects on memory and regulatory T cells. Germline values: CDR1 SQVTM, CDR2 ANQGSEA. The CDR3 runs to 14 residues. V lost 6 bases and J lost 3, with 15 bases in between. Findings and caveats of the study: Apparently key alloresponse contributors, naive T cells also seemed more diverse than memory cells.

V and J are TRBV29-1 and TRBJ2-1; D is possibly TRBD1 (6 bases). The sequenced sample was CD4+ T cells sorted from blood. This TCR derives from a human donor in good health. Some clones in this sample may be carry-over from other donors' samples. CDR3 coding DNA: TGCAGCGTAGATATAACAGGGATCTACAATGAGCAGTTCTTC. Its translation is CSVDITGIYNEQFF.